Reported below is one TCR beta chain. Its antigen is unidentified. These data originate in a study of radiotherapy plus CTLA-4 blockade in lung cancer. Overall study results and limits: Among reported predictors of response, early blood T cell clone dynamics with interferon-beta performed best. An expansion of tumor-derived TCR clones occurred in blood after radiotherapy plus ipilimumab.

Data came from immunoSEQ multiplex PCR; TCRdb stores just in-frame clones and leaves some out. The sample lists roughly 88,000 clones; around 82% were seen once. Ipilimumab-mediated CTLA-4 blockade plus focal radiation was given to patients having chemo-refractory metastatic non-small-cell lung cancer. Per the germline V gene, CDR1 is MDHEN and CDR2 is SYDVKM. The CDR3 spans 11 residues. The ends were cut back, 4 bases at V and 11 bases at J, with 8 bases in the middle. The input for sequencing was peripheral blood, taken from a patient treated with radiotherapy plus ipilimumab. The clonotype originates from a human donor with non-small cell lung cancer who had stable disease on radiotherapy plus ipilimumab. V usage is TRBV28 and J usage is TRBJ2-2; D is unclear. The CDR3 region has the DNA TGTGCCAGCAGTTCTACCCCCGAGCTGTTTTTT. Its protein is CASSSTPELFF. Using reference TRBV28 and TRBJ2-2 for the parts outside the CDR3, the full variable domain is DVKVTQSSRYLVKRTGEKVFLECVQDMDHENMFWYRQDPGLGLRLIYFSYDVKMKEKGDIPEGYSVSREKKERFSLILESASTNQTSMYLCASSSTPELFFGEGSRLTVL.